The clone carrying this TCR beta chain has a single count. These data are taken from a study of blood T cell repertoires in COVID-19. Study as a whole: Acute and convalescent COVID-19 specimens originated in the United States, Italy and Spain. In each case, the material was cDNA or gDNA derived from T cells, B-cell-depleted T cells, or PBMCs.

Assay used: immunoSEQ multiplex PCR; TCRdb lists only in-frame clones, some missing. The sample shows more than 300,000 clones, roughly 86% of them seen only once. CDR1 is KGHSH, CDR2 LQKENI, per germline. The CDR3 length is 15 residues. Trimming cost V 1 base and J 5 bases, with 14 bases left between them. This chain links TRBV18 with TRBJ1-2, with D perhaps TRBD1 (5 bases). This TCR was recovered from a woman aged 25-40 years with COVID-19, enrolled during active disease. Input material: peripheral blood. The CDR3 DNA sequence: TGTGCCAGCTCACCACGAGTGCAGGGTCGTTATGGCTACACCTTC. This translates into CASSPRVQGRYGYTF.